A selection of T cell receptor beta chains follows, all from one sample in a study of blood T cell repertoires in COVID-19. The table came from immunoSEQ multiplex PCR; TCRdb's copy has only in-frame clones and leaves some out. The table records around 160,000 clones, 75% to 90% of them present only once. The sample was PBMCs or T cells enriched from blood (not recorded which). Receptors were obtained from a woman aged 55 to 70 who had recovered from COVID-19. CDR3s include the opening cysteine and the closing phenylalanine or tryptophan. The D gene is left open where the match is weak. Rows give clone size only sometimes, using once, few, many, or a class for an expanded clone.

v_gene	d_gene	abundance	j_gene	CDR3aa	CDR3nt
TRBV27	TRBD1	NA	TRBJ1-6	CASSLSIPQGAYNSPLHF	TGTGCCAGCAGTTTATCGATCCCCCAGGGGGCCTATAATTCACCCCTCCACTTT
TRBV24-1	NA	NA	TRBJ2-1	CATSSRVGNEQFF	TGTGCCACCAGTTCCAGGGTCGGCAATGAGCAGTTCTTC
TRBV7-9	NA	few	TRBJ2-7	CASSLGLGLAGEQYF	TGTGCCAGCAGCTTAGGGTTAGGGCTAGCCGGCGAGCAGTACTTC
TRBV7-9	TRBD2	NA	TRBJ2-2	CASSLVAGARDTGELFF	TGTGCCAGCAGCTTAGTAGCGGGGGCCAGAGACACCGGGGAGCTGTTTTTT
TRBV19	NA	NA	TRBJ1-2	CASSTWVRGTDYGYTF	TGTGCCAGTAGTACCTGGGTAAGGGGAACGGATTATGGCTACACCTTC
TRBV3-1/TRBV3-2	NA	NA	TRBJ2-2	CASSLRLNTGELFF	TGTGCCAGCAGCCTCCGACTGAACACCGGGGAGCTGTTTTTT
TRBV18	TRBD1	NA	TRBJ2-7	CASSPETGSSYEQYF	TGTGCCAGCTCACCTGAGACAGGGAGCTCCTACGAGCAGTACTTC
TRBV6-2/TRBV6-3	TRBD2	NA	TRBJ2-3	CASSFRSGGSSDTQYF	TGTGCCAGCAGTTTTCGGAGCGGGGGGTCCTCAGATACGCAGTATTTT
TRBV5-4	TRBD2	NA	TRBJ2-1	CASSSTGTSGGGEQFF	TGTGCCAGCAGTTCGACCGGGACTAGCGGGGGGGGTGAGCAGTTCTTC
TRBV5-4	NA	once	TRBJ2-1	CASSFGSSYNEQFF	TGTGCCAGCAGCTTCGGGAGCTCCTACAATGAGCAGTTCTTC
TRBV18	NA	NA	TRBJ1-1	CASSPPGVSTEAFF	TGTGCCAGCTCACCACCAGGGGTGAGCACTGAAGCTTTCTTT
TRBV12-3/TRBV12-4	TRBD1	NA	TRBJ2-7	CASTGRDRRSFF	TGTGCCAGCACTGGCCGGGACAGGAGATCCTTTTTC
TRBV7-2	TRBD1	NA	TRBJ1-4	CASRTGTYEKLFF	TGTGCCTCCCGGACAGGAACCTATGAAAAACTGTTTTTT
TRBV5-1	NA	NA	TRBJ2-5	CASSSPDRQETQYF	TGCGCCAGCAGCTCCCCAGACAGACAAGAGACCCAGTACTTC
TRBV29-1	TRBD1	NA	TRBJ2-1	CSVSGQGSSYNEQFF	TGCAGCGTTTCAGGACAGGGGAGCTCCTACAATGAGCAGTTCTTC
TRBV18	NA	NA	TRBJ1-6	CASSSTGINSPLHF	TGTGCCAGCTCATCCACAGGGATTAATTCACCCCTCCACTTT
TRBV24-1	TRBD1	NA	TRBJ2-1	CATREQGSSNNEQFF	TGTGCCACCAGAGAACAGGGGAGTAGTAATAATGAGCAGTTCTTC
TRBV2	TRBD1	NA	TRBJ1-3	CASSRRQGFTGNTIYF	TGTGCCAGCAGCAGAAGACAGGGATTTACTGGAAACACCATATATTTT
TRBV4-1	NA	NA	TRBJ1-2	CASREEGGAYGYTF	TGCGCCAGCAGAGAGGAGGGAGGGGCATATGGCTACACCTTC
TRBV10-2	TRBD1	NA	TRBJ1-4	CASRVTGGLNEKLFF	TGCGCCAGCAGAGTTACAGGGGGCTTAAATGAAAAACTGTTTTTT
TRBV18	TRBD1	NA	TRBJ2-1	CASSGRPGQGNNEQFF	TGTGCCAGCTCAGGGAGGCCGGGACAGGGAAACAATGAGCAGTTCTTC
TRBV27	TRBD1	NA	TRBJ1-3	CASRAGTGVSSGNTIYF	TGTGCCAGCAGGGCCGGGACAGGGGTTTCATCTGGAAACACCATATATTTT
TRBV30	TRBD1	NA	TRBJ1-1	CASTGYTEAFF	TGTGCCTCGACAGGGTACACTGAAGCTTTCTTT
TRBV13	NA	NA	TRBJ2-4	CASRGQGGDKNIQYF	TGTGCCAGCAGGGGGCAGGGCGGTGACAAAAACATTCAGTACTTC
TRBV29-1	NA	NA	TRBJ1-2	CSVLAGYGYTF	TGCAGCGTTTTGGCGGGGTATGGCTACACCTTC
TRBV6-5	TRBD1	NA	TRBJ2-7	CASSYARQGAFYEQYF	TGTGCCAGCAGTTACGCACGACAGGGGGCCTTCTACGAGCAGTACTTC
TRBV14	TRBD2	NA	TRBJ2-1	CASSPAGAYNEQFF	TGTGCCAGCAGCCCCGCGGGGGCCTACAATGAGCAGTTCTTC
TRBV5-4	NA	NA	TRBJ2-3	CASSPFGGLTTDTQYF	TGTGCCAGCAGCCCATTCGGGGGGCTTACCACAGATACGCAGTATTTT
TRBV11-2	NA	NA	TRBJ1-3	CASSLYYTSGNTIYF	TGTGCCAGCAGCTTATACTATACCTCTGGAAACACCATATATTTT
TRBV3-1/TRBV3-2	TRBD2	NA	TRBJ2-2	CASSQEELAGGLIPGELFF	TGTGCCAGCAGCCAAGAGGAACTAGCGGGGGGGCTGATTCCCGGGGAGCTGTTTTTT